The 12 T cell receptor beta chains below come from one sample, sequenced in a study of blood T cells in healthy people across ages. Through a sample-barcoded 5' primer and a J-beta primer mix, a second PCR was run for roughly 6 to 12 cycles. MiXCR was run by TCRdb on the 5' RACE reads, yielding one entry per CDR3 protein. The repertoire holds about 730,000 distinct CDR3 sequences, with roughly 44% as singletons. The material sequenced was blood. The source of these receptors is a woman aged 55 to 70 in good health.

The chain carries TRBV9 and TRBJ2-1; TRBD2 agrees at 7 bases. The CDR3 contains 12 residues. The ends lost 7 bases at V and 8 bases at J; junction bases unmatched: 6. From germline, CDR1 is SGDLS and CDR2 YYNGEE. The CDR3 region is CASGALADEQFF. The CDR3 DNA sequence: TGTGCCAGCGGCGCTCTAGCGGATGAGCAGTTCTTC.

The chain has TRBV7-8 and TRBJ2-1; tentatively, D is TRBD2 (6 bases). CDR3 length: 14 amino acids. Trimming removed 1 base at V and 8 bases at J, with 12 bases between. Germline CDR1 and CDR2: SGHVS and FQNEAQ. The DNA of the CDR3 is TGTGCCAGCAGCTTAGGCTTCGGGAGCGATGAGCAGTTCTTC. Translated: CASSLGFGSDEQFF.

This clonotype has only one observation. The chain employs TRBV7-2 and TRBJ1-5; D unclear. Trimming shortened V by 6 bases and J by 0 bases, and 9 bases separated the two germline ends. This CDR3 contains 14 residues. Germline V gene data show CDR1 as SGHTA and CDR2 as FQGNSA. CDR3 loop: CASRDQYSNQPQHF. The DNA of the CDR3 is TGTGCCAGCAGGGATCAATATAGCAATCAGCCCCAGCATTTT.

This clonotype has just a few counts. Given a much more abundant clone one base away, this may be a read error. V is TRBV29-1 and J is TRBJ2-5, with D maybe TRBD2 (5 bases). Judging by the DNA end, TRBJ2-1 fits better; the J call may be wrong. Germline CDR1 and CDR2: SQVTM and ANQGSEA. The CDR3 covers 14 residues. CDR3 DNA sequence: TGCAGCGCCCAACGGCGGGTATCCCAAGAGACCCAGTTCTTC. Protein: CSAQRRVSQETQFF.

V and J are TRBV7-3 and TRBJ2-5, with D possibly being TRBD2 (5 bases). The germline V gene has CDR1 SGHTA and CDR2 FQGTGA. CDR3 length equals 13 residues. Trimming left V 4 bases short and J 7 bases short, with 13 bases between. CDR3 coding DNA: TGTGCCAGCAGCTCTGGCTCCCGGGGGACCCAGTACTTC. Its protein is CASSSGSRGTQYF.

This clonotype appeared a few times. The chain carries TRBV10-3 and TRBJ2-3, with D perhaps matching TRBD1 or TRBD2 (6 bases each). CDR1 and CDR2 (germline): ENHRY, SYGVKD. The CDR3 runs to 16 residues. The V and J ends lost 2 bases and 1 base respectively, with 13 bases between them. The CDR3, as DNA: TGTGCCATCAGTGAGCCAGAGGGGGGAGGCACAGATACGCAGTATTTT. Translation gives CAISEPEGGGTDTQYF.

This clonotype has just a few counts. The chain joins TRBV20-1 to TRBJ2-3, with D perhaps TRBD1 or TRBD2 (6 bases each). V dropped 5 bases and J dropped 2 bases, with 17 bases sitting between them. This CDR3 spans 15 amino acids. Germline V gene lookup returns CDR1 DFQATT and CDR2 SNEGSKA (reference sequence). CDR3: CSASLGGPDTDTQYF. CDR3 nucleotides: TGCAGTGCTTCCCTTGGGGGGCCGGACACAGATACGCAGTATTTT.

This clonotype was detected only a few times. The rearrangement uses TRBV6-2 or TRBV6-3 and TRBJ2-6, with D possibly matching TRBD2 (6 bases). The V gene's germline CDR1 is MNHEY and CDR2 SVGEGT. This CDR3 is 22 amino acids long. Trimming removed 2 bases from V and 4 bases from J, with 30 bases in between. CDR3 sequence reads: CASSYPPLGGITSLVGANVLTF. CDR3 bases: TGTGCCAGCAGTTACCCTCCTTTGGGAGGCATCACTTCTCTGGTCGGGGCCAACGTCCTGACTTTC.

This clonotype came up a few times. The genes are TRBV20-1 and TRBJ1-1, with TRBD1 as a possible D gene (6 bases). There are 14 residues in the CDR3. V was pared by 3 bases and J by 2 bases, with 13 bases between. Germline V gene lookup returns CDR1 DFQATT and CDR2 SNEGSKA (reference sequence). The CDR3 loop is CSARGGGGNTEAFF. DNA for the CDR3: TGCAGTGCTAGGGGAGGAGGGGGTAACACTGAAGCTTTCTTT.

The rearrangement links TRBV20-1 to TRBJ2-1, with 9 nucleotides matching TRBD1. The germline CDR1 and CDR2 sequences are DFQATT and SNEGSKA (reference sequence). With 0 bases clipped from V and 4 bases from J, the junction kept 4 bases outside the gene matches. The CDR3 spans 15 residues. The chain's CDR3 is CSARDPDRGYNEQFF. CDR3 nucleotide sequence: TGCAGTGCTAGAGATCCGGACAGGGGATACAATGAGCAGTTCTTC.

The rearrangement joins TRBV6-5 to TRBJ2-5; TRBD1 matches at 7 bases. This CDR3 has 14 amino acids. Germline V gene sequence: CDR1 MNHEY, CDR2 SVGAGI. V trimming: 5 bases; J trimming: 3 bases; junction bases outside the gene matches: 6. The CDR3 DNA follows: TGTGCCAGCAGTCAAATTGGGACAGAAGAGACCCAGTACTTC. This codes for CASSQIGTEETQYF.

This clonotype was picked up one time. V gene TRBV4-1 combines with J gene TRBJ2-3; 13 nucleotides line up with TRBD2. CDR3 length: 16 residues. Germline trimming cut 3 bases from V and 5 bases from J; bases unmatched to any gene: 5. CDR1 is MGHRA and CDR2 is YSYEKL in the germline V gene. This CDR3 reads CASSQGTSGTLDTQYF. Here the CDR3 DNA reads TGCGCCAGCAGCCAGGGGACTAGCGGGACTTTAGATACGCAGTATTTT.